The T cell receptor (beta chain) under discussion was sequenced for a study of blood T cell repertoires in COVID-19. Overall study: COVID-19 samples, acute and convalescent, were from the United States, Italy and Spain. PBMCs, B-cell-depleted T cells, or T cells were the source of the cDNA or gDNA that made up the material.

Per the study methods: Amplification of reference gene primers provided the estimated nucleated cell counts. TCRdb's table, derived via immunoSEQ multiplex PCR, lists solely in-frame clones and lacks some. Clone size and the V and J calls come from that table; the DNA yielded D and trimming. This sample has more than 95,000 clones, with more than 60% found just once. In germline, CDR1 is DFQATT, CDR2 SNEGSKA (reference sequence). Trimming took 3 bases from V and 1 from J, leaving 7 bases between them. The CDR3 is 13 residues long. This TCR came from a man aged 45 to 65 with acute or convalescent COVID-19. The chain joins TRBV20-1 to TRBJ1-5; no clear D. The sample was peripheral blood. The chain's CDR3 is CSASELSNQPQHF. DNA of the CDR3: TGCAGTGCTAGTGAACTGAGCAATCAGCCCCAGCATTTT.